The 25 T cell receptor beta chains below were found in one sample sequenced in a study of T cells in Graves' hyperthyroidism and ophthalmopathy. Regions amplified from RNA transcripts were the TCR beta CDR3 regions. The TCR CDR3 was amplified in a first-round RT-PCR using the HTBI primer set. Each CDR3 protein is one row after TCRdb ran MiXCR on the multiplex PCR reads. The sample holds some 510,000 distinct CDR3 sequences, about 20% seen once. What was sequenced was blood. The receptors originated from a man younger than 30 with Graves' hyperthyroidism.

This clonotype was seen at least ten times. The V gene is TRBV10-3, the J gene TRBJ2-3, with D maybe TRBD1 (6 bases). The CDR3 is 13 residues long. Germline V CDR1 and CDR2: ENHRY, SYGVKD. The ends were cut back, 6 bases at V and 1 base at J, with 8 bases in the middle. CDR3 in amino acids: CAIRRTGTDTQYF. As DNA, the CDR3 is TGTGCCATCAGACGGACAGGCACAGATACGCAGTATTTT.

The chain employs TRBV30 and TRBJ1-2, with D uncertain. The CDR3 loop spans 13 amino acids. V lost 1 base to trimming and J lost 0 bases, with 6 bases between them. CDR1 and CDR2 (germline): GTSNPN, SVGIG (reference sequence). The CDR3 DNA reads TGTGCCTGGAGTGAGGGAGCTAACTATGGCTACACCTTC. Encoded protein: CAWSEGANYGYTF.

About this clonotype itself: A much larger clone is a single base away; this may be a read error. The chain recombines TRBV4-1 with TRBJ1-1, with D tentatively TRBD1 (5 bases). Trimming left V 1 base short and J 3 bases short, with 12 bases between. Germline V gene data show CDR1 as MGHRA and CDR2 as YSYEKL. The CDR3 has 15 residues. CDR3 amino acids: CASSQGQGSYTEAFF. The CDR3 DNA reads as TGCGCCAGCAGCCAAGGGCAGGGCTCGTACACTGAAGCTTTCTTT.

This clonotype was counted a few times. The V gene is TRBV6-4, the J gene TRBJ1-2; D is unclear. Germline V CDR1 and CDR2: MRHNA, SNTAGT. There are 12 residues in the CDR3. V lost 5 bases and J lost 8, with 12 bases in between. The CDR3 here is CASSYELGGYTF. The CDR3 coding sequence is TGTGCCAGCAGTTACGAGCTGGGCGGCTACACCTTC.

This clonotype was seen repeatedly, ten times or more. This chain joins TRBV6-1 and TRBJ1-1; 10 positions agree with TRBD1. This CDR3 region has 15 residues. Germline V gives CDR1 MNHNS, CDR2 SASEGT. V lost 7 bases and J lost 5; bases outside the gene matches: 10. CDR3 loop: CASTQTGGWGTEAFF. CDR3 in DNA: TGTGCCAGCACCCAGACAGGGGGCTGGGGGACTGAAGCTTTCTTT.

This clonotype turned up a few times. A junction end diverges from the germline sequence, so it may reflect a read error. The chain uses TRBV18 and TRBJ2-7; D may be TRBD1 or TRBD2 (5 bases each). From germline, CDR1 is KGHSH and CDR2 LQKENI. The CDR3 length is 13 residues. CDR3 nucleotides: TGTGCCAGCTCCCGCGATGAGGGGCAGCCCTCGCTATTC. It codes for CASSRDEGQPSLF.

The chain is built from TRBV20-1 and TRBJ1-2; TRBD1 matches 8 bases. The V and J ends lost 5 bases and 3 bases, in that order; junction bases with no gene match: 11. This CDR3 is built from 15 residues. Germline CDR1 reads DFQATT; CDR2 reads SNEGSKA (reference sequence). The CDR3 loop is CSAVGDRGEDYGYTF. The CDR3, as DNA: TGCAGTGCTGTAGGCGACAGGGGAGAAGACTATGGCTACACCTTC.

The rearrangement joins TRBV28 to TRBJ1-5; unclear D gene. The CDR3 has 12 amino acids. Trimming cost V 4 bases and J 11 bases, with 12 bases left between them. CDR1 is MDHEN and CDR2 is SYDVKM in the germline V gene. Here the CDR3 reads CASSSGLKSQHF. The CDR3, as DNA: TGTGCCAGCAGTTCGGGTCTCAAGTCCCAGCATTTT.

Concerning this clonotype itself: Here the CDR3 omits its conserved ending phenylalanine or tryptophan, so a read error is the likely source. V and J are TRBV5-1 and TRBJ1-1; the D gene is possibly TRBD1 (6 bases). CDR3 length equals 13 residues. Germline V gene lookup returns CDR1 SGHRS and CDR2 YFSETQ. With 0 bases removed from V and 4 bases from J, the gap between germline ends came to 7 bases. In nucleotides, the CDR3 is TGCGCCAGCAGCTTGGCACAGGGCACTGAAGCTTTCCTT. Translating it yields CASSLAQGTEAFL.

V is TRBV6-2 or TRBV6-3 and J is TRBJ1-1; D gene uncertain. The germline CDR1 and CDR2 sequences are MNHEY and SVGEGT. Trimming took off 6 bases at V and 1 base at J, with 12 bases between the two ends. The length of the CDR3 is 14 residues. CDR3 in amino acids: CASSLSNWNTEAFF. CDR3 nucleotide sequence: TGTGCCAGCAGCCTCTCTAATTGGAACACTGAAGCTTTCTTT.

This clonotype has ten or more counts. V gene TRBV10-2 combines with J gene TRBJ2-2; no clear D. This CDR3 has 13 amino acids. V dropped 4 bases and J dropped 4 bases, with 7 bases sitting between them. The germline V gene has CDR1 WSHSY and CDR2 SAAADI. The CDR3 bases are TGCGCCAGCAGTGGGTGGGGCACCGGGGAGCTGTTTTTT. Its translation: CASSGWGTGELFF.

Regarding this clonotype: One junction end disagrees with the germline gene, perhaps due to a read error. V is TRBV7-7 and J is TRBJ2-2; 10 bases fit TRBD1. This CDR3 is built from 15 residues. CDR1 is SSHAT and CDR2 is FNYEAQ in the germline V gene (reference sequence). The CDR3 loop reads CASSPRDRGTGELFF. As DNA, the CDR3 is TGTGCTAGCAGCCCCCGGGACAGGGGTACCGGGGAGCTGTTTTTT. Combining the CDR3 with reference TRBV7-7 and TRBJ2-2 gives the whole variable domain GAGVSQSPRYKVTKRGQDVTLRCDPISSHATLYWYQQALGQGPEFLTYFNYEAQPDKSGLPSDRFSAERPEGSISTLTIQRTEQRDSAMYRCASSPRDRGTGELFFGEGSRLTVL.

V usage is TRBV6-5 and J usage is TRBJ2-7; D may match TRBD1 or TRBD2 (5 bases each). Germline V gene sequence: CDR1 MNHEY, CDR2 SVGAGI. V was pared by 0 bases and J by 3 bases, with 15 bases between. The CDR3 has 16 amino acids. This CDR3 reads CASSYSIGAGNYEQYF. The CDR3 DNA sequence: TGTGCCAGCAGTTACTCGATCGGGGCGGGTAACTACGAGCAGTACTTC.

There are many counts of this clonotype. The gene calls are TRBV12-3 or TRBV12-4 and TRBJ2-5; 9 nucleotides agree with TRBD2. V lost 4 bases, J lost 5 bases, and 8 bases stayed unmatched. The length of the CDR3 is 15 residues. In nucleotides, the CDR3 is TGTGCCAGCAGTTATACTAGCGGGTACGGGGAGACCCAGTACTTC. It codes for CASSYTSGYGETQYF.

With respect to this clonotype: Possible read error: a much larger clone is one base away. The J gene is TRBJ2-4, the V gene TRBV28; D is possibly TRBD1 (6 bases). The germline CDR1 and CDR2 sequences are MDHEN and SYDVKM. The CDR3 spans 14 residues. DNA for the CDR3: TGTGCCAGCAGTTCCGAAGCAGGGGTGCACATTAAGTACTTC. This translates into CASSSEAGVHIKYF.

This clonotype was picked up many times. One end of the junction does not line up with germline, which may come from a read error. The genes are TRBV28 and TRBJ1-1; D is unresolved. CDR1 and CDR2 from the germline V gene are MDHEN and SYDVKM. The CDR3 runs to 12 residues. CDR3 coding DNA: TGTGCCAGCAGTCCATCCAGGACCTCTTTTCTCTTT. As protein: CASSPSRTSFLF.

In this sample, this clonotype turned up many times. The V and J genes are TRBV6-1 and TRBJ2-2; D might be TRBD2 (5 bases). CDR1 and CDR2 from the germline V gene are MNHNS and SASEGT. The CDR3 has 15 amino acids. Trimming stripped 4 bases from V and 4 bases from J, with 13 bases between. CDR3 bases: TGTGCCAGCAGTGGCCCGGTGGACTCCACCGGGGAGCTGTTTTTT. The encoded protein is CASSGPVDSTGELFF.

This clonotype was seen a handful of times. The rearrangement links TRBV19 to TRBJ1-5, with D unclear. Germline V gene lookup returns CDR1 LNHDA and CDR2 SQIVND (reference sequence). The CDR3 consists of 14 residues. The V and J ends lost 6 bases and 10 bases respectively, with 19 bases between them. The chain's CDR3 is CASSPEAAPPPQHF. The CDR3 nucleotides read TGTGCCAGTAGCCCGGAGGCAGCTCCCCCTCCCCAGCATTTT. The full variable domain, rest sourced from reference TRBV19 and TRBJ1-5, is DGGITQSPKYLFRKEGQNVTLSCEQNLNHDAMYWYRQDPGQGLRLIYYSQIVNDFQKGDIAEGYSVSREKKESFPLTVTSAQKNPTAFYLCASSPEAAPPPQHFGDGTRLSIL.

This clonotype appeared a few times. The chain joins TRBV6-1 to TRBJ1-2, with a possible D match to TRBD1 (5 bases). The CDR3 runs 16 residues. Trimming stripped 3 bases from V and 3 bases from J, with 17 bases between. CDR1 is MNHNS, CDR2 SASEGT, per germline. CDR3 nucleotide sequence: TGTGCCAGCAGTGAGGACAAGCCCGAAGAGGACTATGGCTACACCTTC. The encoded protein is CASSEDKPEEDYGYTF.

This clonotype has at least ten counts. In nucleotides, the CDR3 is TGCAGTGCCACCCCAATAGACGTTCCTAAGGGTCTCGAGCAGTACTTC. Translating it yields CSATPIDVPKGLEQYF. The rearrangement uses TRBV20-1 and TRBJ2-7; unclear D gene. Germline V gives CDR1 DFQATT, CDR2 SNEGSKA (reference sequence). V lost 6 bases and J 6 bases, leaving 27 bases between the germline ends. The CDR3 is 16 amino acids.

This clonotype was picked up many times. The chain couples TRBV28 to TRBJ1-2; TRBD1 is a possible D gene (5 bases). V was trimmed by 2 bases and J by 2 bases, leaving 12 bases between them. The CDR3 has 15 residues. Germline V CDR1 and CDR2: MDHEN, SYDVKM. CDR3 protein: CASSLPGITNYGYTF. CDR3 nucleotides: TGTGCCAGCAGTTTACCAGGGATTACAAACTATGGCTACACCTTC.

As regards this clonotype: In this CDR3 the conserved last residue, phenylalanine or tryptophan, is missing, so a read error is likely. V usage is TRBV5-1 and J usage is TRBJ2-7; 11 bases align to TRBD2. This CDR3 contains 16 residues. Looked up from germline, CDR1 is SGHRS and CDR2 is YFSETQ. With 4 bases clipped from V and 3 bases from J, the junction kept 9 bases outside the gene matches. DNA for the CDR3: TGCGCCAGCAGCACGCTAGCGGGAGGCCTGAACTACGAGCAGTACTTG. It encodes CASSTLAGGLNYEQYL.

The chain uses TRBV28 and TRBJ1-6; 9 bases align to TRBD1. There are 14 residues in the CDR3. J was trimmed by 7 bases and V by 8 bases; bases with no gene match: 6. Looked up from germline, CDR1 is MDHEN and CDR2 is SYDVKM. Here the CDR3 reads CASGWGQGNSPLHF. The CDR3 DNA reads TGTGCCAGCGGATGGGGACAGGGAAATTCACCCCTCCACTTT.

V usage is TRBV6-1 and J usage is TRBJ2-5, with 10 bases lining up with TRBD2. V gave up 2 bases and J gave up 7 bases; unmatched junction bases: 7. The germline gives CDR1 MNHNS, CDR2 SASEGT. The CDR3 contains 15 residues. The CDR3 region has the DNA TGTGCCAGCAGTGAACTGGTTAGCGGGGGGACGACCCAGTACTTC. It is translated as CASSELVSGGTTQYF.

This clonotype showed up many times. V usage is TRBV7-9 and J usage is TRBJ2-5; 7 positions match TRBD2. V was pared by 4 bases and J by 4 bases, with 6 bases of the junction left unmatched. There are 14 residues in the CDR3. The germline CDR1 and CDR2 sequences are SEHNR and FQNEAQ (reference sequence). The CDR3 protein is CASSWAGVGETQYF. In nucleotides, the CDR3 is TGTGCCAGCAGCTGGGCGGGAGTGGGAGAGACCCAGTACTTC. Full variable domain (remainder filled in from reference TRBV7-9 and TRBJ2-5): DTGVSQNPRHKITKRGQNVTFRCDPISEHNRLYWYRQTLGQGPEFLTYFQNEAQLEKSRLLSDRFSAERPKGSFSTLEIQRTEQGDSAMYLCASSWAGVGETQYFGPGTRLLVL.